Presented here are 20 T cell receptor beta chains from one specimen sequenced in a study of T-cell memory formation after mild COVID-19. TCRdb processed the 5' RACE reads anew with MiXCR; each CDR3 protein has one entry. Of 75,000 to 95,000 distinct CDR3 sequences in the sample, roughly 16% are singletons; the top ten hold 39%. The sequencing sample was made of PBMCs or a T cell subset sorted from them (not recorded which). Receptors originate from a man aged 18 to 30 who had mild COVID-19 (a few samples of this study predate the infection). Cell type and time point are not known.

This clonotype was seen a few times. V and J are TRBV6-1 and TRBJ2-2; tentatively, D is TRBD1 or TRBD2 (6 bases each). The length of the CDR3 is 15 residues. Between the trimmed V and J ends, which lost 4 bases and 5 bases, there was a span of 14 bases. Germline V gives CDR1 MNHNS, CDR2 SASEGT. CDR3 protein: CASSVWRGATGELFF. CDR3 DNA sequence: TGTGCCAGCAGTGTCTGGAGGGGGGCGACCGGGGAGCTGTTTTTT.

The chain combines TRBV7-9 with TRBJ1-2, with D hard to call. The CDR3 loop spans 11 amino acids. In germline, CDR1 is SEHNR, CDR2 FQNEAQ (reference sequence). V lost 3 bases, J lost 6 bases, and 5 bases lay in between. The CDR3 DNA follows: TGTGCCAGCAGCTTGTTTGATGGCTACACCTTC. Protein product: CASSLFDGYTF.

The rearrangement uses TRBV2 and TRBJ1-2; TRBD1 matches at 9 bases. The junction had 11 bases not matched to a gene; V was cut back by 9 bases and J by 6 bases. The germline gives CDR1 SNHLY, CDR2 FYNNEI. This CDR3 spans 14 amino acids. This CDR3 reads CASLNKGTGNGYTF. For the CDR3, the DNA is TGTGCCAGTCTGAACAAAGGGACAGGGAATGGCTACACCTTC. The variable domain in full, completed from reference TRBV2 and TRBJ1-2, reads EPEVTQTPSHQVTQMGQEVILRCVPISNHLYFYWYRQILGQKVEFLVSFYNNEISEKSEIFDDQFSVERPDGSNFTLKIRSTKLEDSAMYFCASLNKGTGNGYTFGSGTRLTVV.

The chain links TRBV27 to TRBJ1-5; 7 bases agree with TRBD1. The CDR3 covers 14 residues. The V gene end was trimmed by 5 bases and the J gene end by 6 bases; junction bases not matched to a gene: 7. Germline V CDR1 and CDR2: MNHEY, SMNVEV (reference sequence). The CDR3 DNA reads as TGTGCCAGCAGTGCGACAGGGCTACGTCAGCCCCAGCATTTT. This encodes CASSATGLRQPQHF.

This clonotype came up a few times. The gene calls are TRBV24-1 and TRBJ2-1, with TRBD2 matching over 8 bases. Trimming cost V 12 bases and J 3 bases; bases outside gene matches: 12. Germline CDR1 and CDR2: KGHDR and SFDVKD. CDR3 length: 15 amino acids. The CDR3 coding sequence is TGTGCCTCCCCTGGACTAGCTTCAAACTACAATGAGCAGTTCTTC. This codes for CASPGLASNYNEQFF.

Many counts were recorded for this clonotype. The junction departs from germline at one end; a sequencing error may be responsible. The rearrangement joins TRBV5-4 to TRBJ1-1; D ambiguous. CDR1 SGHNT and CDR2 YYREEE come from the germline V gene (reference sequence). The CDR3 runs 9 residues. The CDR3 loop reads CASSFTQVF. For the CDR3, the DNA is TGTGCCAGCAGCTTCACCCAGGTCTTT.

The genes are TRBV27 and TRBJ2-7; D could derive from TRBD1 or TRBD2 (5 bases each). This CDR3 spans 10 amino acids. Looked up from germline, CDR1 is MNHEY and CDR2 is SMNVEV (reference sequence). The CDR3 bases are TGTGCCAGCCTAAAGGAGAGGGGAGACGTC. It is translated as CASLKERGDV.

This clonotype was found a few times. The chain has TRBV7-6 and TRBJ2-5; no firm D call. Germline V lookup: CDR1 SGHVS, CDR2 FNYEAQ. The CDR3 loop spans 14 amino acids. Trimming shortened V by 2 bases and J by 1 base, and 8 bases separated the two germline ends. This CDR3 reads CASSLSTFQETQYF. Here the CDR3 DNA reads TGTGCCAGCAGCTTATCGACCTTCCAAGAGACCCAGTACTTC.

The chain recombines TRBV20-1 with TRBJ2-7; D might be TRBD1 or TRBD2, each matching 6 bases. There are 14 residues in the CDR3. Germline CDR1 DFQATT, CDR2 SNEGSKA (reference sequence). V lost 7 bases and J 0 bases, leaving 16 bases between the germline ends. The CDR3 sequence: CSVSDGGPSYEQYF. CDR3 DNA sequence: TGCAGTGTCTCAGATGGGGGGCCCTCCTACGAGCAGTACTTC.

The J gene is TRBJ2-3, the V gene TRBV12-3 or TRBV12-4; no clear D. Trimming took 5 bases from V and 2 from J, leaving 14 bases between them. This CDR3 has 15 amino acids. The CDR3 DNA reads TGTGCCAGCAGTCCCGAGGCGCTATTCACAGATACGCAGTATTTT. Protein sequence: CASSPEALFTDTQYF.

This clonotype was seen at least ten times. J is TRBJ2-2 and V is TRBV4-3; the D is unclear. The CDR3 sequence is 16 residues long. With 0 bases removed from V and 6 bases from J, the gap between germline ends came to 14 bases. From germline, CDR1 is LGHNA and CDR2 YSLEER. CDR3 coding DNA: TGCGCCAGCAGCCAAGAAGGCGTCGGTGGGGCCGGGGAGCTGTTTTTT. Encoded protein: CASSQEGVGGAGELFF.

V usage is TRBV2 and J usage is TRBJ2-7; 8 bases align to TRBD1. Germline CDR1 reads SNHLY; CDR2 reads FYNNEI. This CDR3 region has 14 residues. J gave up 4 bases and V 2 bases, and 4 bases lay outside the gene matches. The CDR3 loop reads CASSERDRNYEQYF. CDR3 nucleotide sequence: TGTGCCAGCAGTGAACGGGACAGGAATTACGAGCAGTACTTC.

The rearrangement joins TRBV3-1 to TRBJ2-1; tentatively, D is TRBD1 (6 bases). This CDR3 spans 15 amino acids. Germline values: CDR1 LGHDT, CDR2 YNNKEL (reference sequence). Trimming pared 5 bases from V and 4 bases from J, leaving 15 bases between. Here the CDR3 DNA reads TGTGCCAGCAGCGCCAAAGGGGGTTGGTACAATGAGCAGTTCTTC. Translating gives CASSAKGGWYNEQFF.

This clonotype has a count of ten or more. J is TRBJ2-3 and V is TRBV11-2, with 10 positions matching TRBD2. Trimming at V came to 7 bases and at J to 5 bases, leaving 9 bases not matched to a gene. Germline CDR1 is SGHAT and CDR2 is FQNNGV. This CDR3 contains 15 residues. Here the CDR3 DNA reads TGTGCCAGCACCCTAAGCGGGGGGGCCATAGATACGCAGTATTTT. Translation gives CASTLSGGAIDTQYF.

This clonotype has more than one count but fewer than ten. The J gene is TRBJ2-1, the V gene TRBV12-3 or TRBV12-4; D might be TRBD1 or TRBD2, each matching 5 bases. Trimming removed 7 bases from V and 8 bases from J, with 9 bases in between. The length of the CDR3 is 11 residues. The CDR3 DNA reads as TGTGCCAGCACCCGAGGGGATGAGCAGTTCTTC. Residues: CASTRGDEQFF.

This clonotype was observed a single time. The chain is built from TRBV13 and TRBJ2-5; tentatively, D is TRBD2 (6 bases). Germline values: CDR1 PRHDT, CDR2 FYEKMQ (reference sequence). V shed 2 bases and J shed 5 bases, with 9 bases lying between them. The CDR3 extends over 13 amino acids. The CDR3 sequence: CASSLNRGETQYF. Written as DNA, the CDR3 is TGTGCCAGCAGCTTAAACCGGGGGGAGACCCAGTACTTC.

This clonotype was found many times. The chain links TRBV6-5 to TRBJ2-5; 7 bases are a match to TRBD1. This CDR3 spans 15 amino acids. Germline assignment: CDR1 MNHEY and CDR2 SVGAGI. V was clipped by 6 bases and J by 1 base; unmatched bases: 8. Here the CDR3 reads CASSPGDRLQETQYF. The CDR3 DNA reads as TGTGCCAGCAGCCCCGGGGACAGACTCCAAGAGACCCAGTACTTC.

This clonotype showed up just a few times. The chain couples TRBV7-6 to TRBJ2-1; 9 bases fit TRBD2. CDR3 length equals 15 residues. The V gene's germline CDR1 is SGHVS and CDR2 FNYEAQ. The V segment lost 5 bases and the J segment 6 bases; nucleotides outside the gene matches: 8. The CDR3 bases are TGTGCCAGCAGCCCTCGTAGTAGCGGGGGCAATGAGCAGTTCTTC. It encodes CASSPRSSGGNEQFF.

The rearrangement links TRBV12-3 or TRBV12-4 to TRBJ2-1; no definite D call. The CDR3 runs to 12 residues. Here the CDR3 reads CTRSCPGNEQFF. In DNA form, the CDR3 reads TGTACCCGCAGTTGCCCCGGGAATGAGCAGTTCTTC.

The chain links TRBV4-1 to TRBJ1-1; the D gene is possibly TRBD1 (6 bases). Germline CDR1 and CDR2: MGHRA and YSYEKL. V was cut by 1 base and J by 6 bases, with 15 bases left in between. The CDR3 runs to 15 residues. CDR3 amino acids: CASSQGSLGGSEAFF. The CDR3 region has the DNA TGCGCCAGCAGCCAAGGGAGTTTGGGGGGCTCTGAAGCTTTCTTT.